There are a few counts of the clone carrying this TCR beta chain. Per the original data handling: Quantification of nucleated cells was approximated via reference gene primer amplification. Produced via immunoSEQ multiplex PCR; TCRdb's table is partial and in-frame only. The V and J calls and the clone size are those of that table, but D and trimming were determined from the DNA. The sample includes 140,000 to 150,000 clones, around nine tenths of them seen just once. The CDR3 totals 14 residues. Trimming pared 3 bases from V and 5 bases from J, leaving 14 bases between. From germline, CDR1 is SEHNR and CDR2 FQNEAQ (reference sequence). The data stem from a study of blood T cell repertoires in COVID-19. At the level of the study: Samples came from the United States, Italy and Spain, spanning acute and convalescent COVID-19.

The sequencing sample was made of peripheral blood. The source of this sequence is a man in his fifties or sixties with active or convalescent COVID-19. The rearrangement joins TRBV7-9 to TRBJ2-7, with a weak D call TRBD1 (6 bases). The CDR3 protein is CASSLGQGLHEQYF. The DNA for the CDR3 is TGTGCCAGCAGCTTGGGCCAGGGGTTGCACGAGCAGTACTTC.